The 16 T cell receptor beta chains listed next were all sequenced from one sample in a study of cytomegalovirus exposure and HLA in healthy donors. PCR used 60 Vbeta primers and 13 Jbeta primers. Sequenced by immunoSEQ multiplex PCR; TCRdb stores in-frame clones only, minus some. The sample shows 150,000 or so clones, and around 1.6% sits with its ten largest clones. Material: PBMCs. Source of these receptors: a woman between 50 and 59 years old in good health and CMV-seronegative.

This rearrangement joins TRBV28 to TRBJ1-2, with D tentatively TRBD1 (5 bases). Germline CDR1 and CDR2: MDHEN and SYDVKM. CDR3 length: 12 amino acids. V was trimmed by 4 bases and J by 4 bases, leaving 7 bases between them. CDR3 sequence (DNA): TGTGCCAGCAGTTCAGGGCGCTATGGCTACACCTTC. Translating gives CASSSGRYGYTF.

The chain couples TRBV13 to TRBJ2-1; unclear D gene. Trimming removed 3 bases from V and 10 bases from J, with 13 bases in between. CDR3 size: 13 residues. CDR1 is PRHDT and CDR2 is FYEKMQ in the germline V gene (reference sequence). The CDR3 loop is CASSFQAQSEQFF. CDR3 nucleotide sequence: TGTGCCAGCAGCTTCCAGGCCCAATCGGAGCAGTTCTTC.

The rearrangement uses TRBV19 and TRBJ2-5; D is undetermined. This CDR3 has 15 residues. V lost 3 bases to trimming and J lost 5 bases, with 16 bases between them. CDR1 and CDR2 from the germline V gene are LNHDA and SQIVND (reference sequence). In nucleotides, the CDR3 is TGTGCCAGTAGTATTGACGTTACTGGGCCCGAGACCCAGTACTTC. Amino acid sequence: CASSIDVTGPETQYF.

The chain uses TRBV5-5 and TRBJ2-1; weak D call: TRBD2 (5 bases). This CDR3 has 15 residues. The germline V gene has CDR1 SGHKS and CDR2 YYEKEE (reference sequence). Trimming removed 0 bases from V and 10 bases from J, with 17 bases in between. CDR3 DNA: TGTGCCAGCAGCTTGGACATATCACTGAGAGGGGAGCAGTTCTTC. This gives the protein CASSLDISLRGEQFF.

V usage is TRBV7-7 and J usage is TRBJ2-3, with D possibly matching TRBD1 (6 bases). Trimming cost V 5 bases and J 6 bases, with 12 bases left between them. This CDR3 is 13 amino acids long. The germline V gene has CDR1 SSHAT and CDR2 FNYEAQ (reference sequence). For the CDR3, the DNA is TGTGCCAGCAGCACAGGGTTGGCGGATACGCAGTATTTT. Protein product: CASSTGLADTQYF.

The chain carries TRBV4-3 and TRBJ2-1; 14 bases are shared with TRBD2. CDR1 is LGHNA, CDR2 YSLEER, per germline. This CDR3 region has 19 residues. V dropped 4 bases and J dropped 7; count of bases not matched to a gene: 15. CDR3 amino acids: CASSPVRGLAGVWKNEQFF. Here the CDR3 DNA reads TGCGCCAGCAGCCCCGTCAGGGGACTAGCGGGAGTTTGGAAGAATGAGCAGTTCTTC.

The chain has TRBV2 and TRBJ2-7; TRBD1 matches 9 bases. The ends lost 6 bases at V and 0 bases at J; junction bases unmatched: 9. This CDR3 is built from 16 residues. Germline loops: CDR1 SNHLY, CDR2 FYNNEI. In DNA, the CDR3 is TGTGCCAGCAGCGGGCTGGACAGGGGAGGCTCCTACGAGCAGTACTTC. This encodes CASSGLDRGGSYEQYF.

V usage is TRBV11-2 and J usage is TRBJ2-3; perhaps TRBD1 as D (5 bases). Deletions cut 5 bases from V and 3 bases from J, with 9 bases between. CDR1 SGHAT and CDR2 FQNNGV come from the germline V gene. The CDR3 runs to 13 residues. CDR3 DNA: TGTGCCAGCAGCCCGACAGTTACAGATACGCAGTATTTT. It yields the protein CASSPTVTDTQYF.

The chain links TRBV7-7 to TRBJ2-7; D might be TRBD1 (6 bases). CDR3 length equals 15 residues. The V end was cut by 2 bases, the J end by 5 bases, with 16 bases between. Germline V CDR1 and CDR2: SSHAT, FNYEAQ (reference sequence). The CDR3 nucleotides read TGTGCCAGCAGCTTACTTCCGGGACAAGTCCACGAGCAGTACTTC. Amino acids: CASSLLPGQVHEQYF.

The gene calls are TRBV6-1 and TRBJ2-2; 14 bases align to TRBD2. This CDR3 has 19 amino acids. The V and J ends lost 1 base and 8 bases, in that order; junction bases with no gene match: 12. Germline V gives CDR1 MNHNS, CDR2 SASEGT. The CDR3 spells CASSEGGTSGRPGWGELFF. In nucleotides, the CDR3 is TGTGCCAGCAGTGAAGGGGGGACTAGCGGGAGACCCGGTTGGGGGGAGCTGTTTTTT.

The chain employs TRBV19 and TRBJ1-1, with unresolved D. This CDR3 comprises 11 residues. The V end lost 7 bases, the J end lost 6 bases, and 9 bases lay between the germline ends. Germline CDR1 LNHDA, CDR2 SQIVND (reference sequence). CDR3 loop: CASTYSAEAFF. CDR3 sequence (DNA): TGTGCCAGTACCTACTCGGCTGAAGCTTTCTTT.

The chain recombines TRBV28 with TRBJ2-3, with D possibly TRBD2 on 5 matching bases. This CDR3 has 17 residues. The V and J ends lost 1 base and 2 bases respectively, with 16 bases between them. Looked up from germline, CDR1 is MDHEN and CDR2 is SYDVKM. The chain's CDR3 is CASSLSSGGFITDTQYF. The CDR3 DNA reads as TGTGCCAGCAGTTTATCATCCGGCGGGTTTATCACAGATACGCAGTATTTT.

The chain uses TRBV10-3 and TRBJ2-6; possible D gene TRBD2, 6 bases. This CDR3 is 16 amino acids long. The V gene lost 3 bases and the J gene lost 0 bases, with 9 bases spanning the gap. The germline gives CDR1 ENHRY, CDR2 SYGVKD. The CDR3 spells CAISDRDSSGANVLTF. The DNA of the CDR3 is TGTGCCATCAGTGATCGGGACTCCTCTGGGGCCAACGTCCTGACTTTC.

The chain recombines TRBV27 with TRBJ2-7; 10 bases match TRBD2. Germline CDR1 MNHEY, CDR2 SMNVEV (reference sequence). V lost 1 base, J lost 1 base, and 13 bases stayed unmatched. The CDR3 totals 19 residues. The chain's CDR3 is CASSLFRLAGSRGSYEQYF. CDR3 sequence (DNA): TGTGCCAGCAGTTTATTTCGACTAGCGGGTTCAAGAGGTTCCTACGAGCAGTACTTC.

The chain combines TRBV28 with TRBJ1-5; D possibly corresponds to TRBD1 (5 bases). CDR3 length: 13 residues. CDR1 is MDHEN and CDR2 is SYDVKM in the germline V gene. With 10 bases removed from V and 7 bases from J, the gap between germline ends came to 17 bases. The CDR3 sequence is CANKAPGIQPQHF. The CDR3, as DNA: TGTGCCAACAAAGCCCCAGGGATACAGCCCCAGCATTTT.

The genes are TRBV28 and TRBJ2-5; 8 positions agree with TRBD1. This CDR3 spans 18 amino acids. Germline assignment: CDR1 MDHEN and CDR2 SYDVKM. J lost 0 bases, V lost 4 bases, and 13 bases had no gene match. CDR3 in amino acids: CASSSTRGLRDNQETQYF. The CDR3 DNA is TGTGCCAGCAGTTCCACCAGGGGGCTCAGGGACAACCAAGAGACCCAGTACTTC.